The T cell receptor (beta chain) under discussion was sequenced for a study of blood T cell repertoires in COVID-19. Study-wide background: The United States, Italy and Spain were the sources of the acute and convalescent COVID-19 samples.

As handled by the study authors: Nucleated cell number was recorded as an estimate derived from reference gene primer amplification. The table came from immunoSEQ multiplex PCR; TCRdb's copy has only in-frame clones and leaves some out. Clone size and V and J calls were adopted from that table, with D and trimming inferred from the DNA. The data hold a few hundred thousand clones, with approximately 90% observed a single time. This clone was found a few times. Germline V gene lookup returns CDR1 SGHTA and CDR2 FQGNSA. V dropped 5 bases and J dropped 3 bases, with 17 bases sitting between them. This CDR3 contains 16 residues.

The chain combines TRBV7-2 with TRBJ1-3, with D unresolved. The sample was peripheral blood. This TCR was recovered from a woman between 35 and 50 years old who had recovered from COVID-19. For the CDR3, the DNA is TGTGCCAGCAGCCAAATGGGAGTGTGGGGTGGAAACACCATATATTTT. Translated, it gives CASSQMGVWGGNTIYF.